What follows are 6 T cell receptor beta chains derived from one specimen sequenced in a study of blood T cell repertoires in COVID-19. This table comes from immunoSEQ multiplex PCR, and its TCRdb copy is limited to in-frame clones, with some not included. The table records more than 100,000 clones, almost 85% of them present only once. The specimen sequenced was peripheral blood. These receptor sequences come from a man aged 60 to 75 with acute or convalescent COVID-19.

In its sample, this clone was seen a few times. DNA for the CDR3: TGCGCCAGCAGCCAAGGACTAGCGGGTGGAGTCCCAGATACGCAGTATTTT. This gives the protein CASSQGLAGGVPDTQYF. This chain connects TRBV4-1 to TRBJ2-3, with 10 bases identical to TRBD2. Germline V gene data show CDR1 as MGHRA and CDR2 as YSYEKL. CDR3 length equals 17 residues. The V gene end was trimmed by 1 base and the J gene end by 4 bases; junction bases not matched to a gene: 8.

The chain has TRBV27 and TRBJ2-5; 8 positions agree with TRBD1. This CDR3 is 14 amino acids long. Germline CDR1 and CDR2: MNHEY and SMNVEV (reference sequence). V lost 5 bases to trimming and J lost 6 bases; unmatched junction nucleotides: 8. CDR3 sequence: CASSGGQGWQTQYF. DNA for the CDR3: TGTGCCAGCAGTGGCGGACAGGGCTGGCAGACCCAGTACTTC.

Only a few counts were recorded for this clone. The CDR3 DNA reads TGCAGTGCTAGTCCCCTTTCGGGACAGGGGCCCCATCTTAATGAAAAACTGTTTTTT. Its translation is CSASPLSGQGPHLNEKLFF. V and J are TRBV20-1 and TRBJ1-4; 10 nucleotides match TRBD1. Losses at the gene ends were 3 bases for V and 4 bases for J; bases not matched to a gene: 17. Germline V lookup: CDR1 DFQATT, CDR2 SNEGSKA (reference sequence). CDR3 length: 19 residues.

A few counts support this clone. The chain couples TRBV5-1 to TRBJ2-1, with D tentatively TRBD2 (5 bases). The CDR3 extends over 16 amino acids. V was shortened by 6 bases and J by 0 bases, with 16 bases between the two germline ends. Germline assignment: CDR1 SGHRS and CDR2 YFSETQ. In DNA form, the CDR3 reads TGCGCCAGCACCCTTGAGGGCGTGAGCTCCTACAATGAGCAGTTCTTC. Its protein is CASTLEGVSSYNEQFF.

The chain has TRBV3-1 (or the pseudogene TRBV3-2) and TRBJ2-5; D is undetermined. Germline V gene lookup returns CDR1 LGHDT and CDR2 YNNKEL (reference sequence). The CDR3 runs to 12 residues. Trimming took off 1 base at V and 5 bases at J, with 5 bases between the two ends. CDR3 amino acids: CASSQVLETQYF. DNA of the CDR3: TGTGCCAGCAGCCAAGTCTTGGAGACCCAGTACTTC.

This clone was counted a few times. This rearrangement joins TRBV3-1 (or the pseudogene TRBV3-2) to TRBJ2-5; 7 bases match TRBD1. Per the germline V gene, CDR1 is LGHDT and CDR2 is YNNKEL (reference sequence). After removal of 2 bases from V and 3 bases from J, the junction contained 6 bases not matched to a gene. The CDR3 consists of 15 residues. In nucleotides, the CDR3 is TGTGCCAGCAGCCAAAATCCTACAGGGGAAGAGACCCAGTACTTC. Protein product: CASSQNPTGEETQYF.